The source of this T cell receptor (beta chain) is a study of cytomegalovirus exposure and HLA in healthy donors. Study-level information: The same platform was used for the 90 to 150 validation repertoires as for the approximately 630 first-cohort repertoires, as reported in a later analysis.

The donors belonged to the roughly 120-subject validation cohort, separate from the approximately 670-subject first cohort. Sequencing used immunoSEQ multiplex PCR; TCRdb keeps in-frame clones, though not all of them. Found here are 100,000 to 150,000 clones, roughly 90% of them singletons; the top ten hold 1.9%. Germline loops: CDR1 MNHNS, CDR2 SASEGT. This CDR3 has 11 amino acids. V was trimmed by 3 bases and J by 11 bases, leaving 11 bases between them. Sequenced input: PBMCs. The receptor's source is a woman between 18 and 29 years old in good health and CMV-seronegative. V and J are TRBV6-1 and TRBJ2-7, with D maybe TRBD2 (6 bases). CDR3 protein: CASSDVGEEYF. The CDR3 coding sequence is TGTGCCAGCAGTGATGTGGGGGAGGAGTACTTC.